The 22 T cell receptor beta chains presented below share a single source sample, sequenced in a study of T cell responses to AZD1222 COVID-19 vaccine. Data came from immunoSEQ multiplex PCR; TCRdb stores just in-frame clones and leaves some out. This sample has more than 150,000 clones; 85% to 95% occur once, and the top ten carry 8.5% to 12%. The material was peripheral blood, obtained on day 0 of AZD1222 vaccination. The receptors come from an adult in good health.

The rearrangement uses TRBV13 and TRBJ2-2; tentatively, D is TRBD1 (6 bases). The germline V gene encodes CDR1 PRHDT and CDR2 FYEKMQ (reference sequence). V dropped 6 bases and J dropped 6 bases, with 14 bases sitting between them. The CDR3 sequence is 14 residues long. The DNA for the CDR3 is TGTGCCAGCAGTCCCGGGACACCGGCCGGGGAGCTGTTTTTT. Translation gives CASSPGTPAGELFF.

This chain links TRBV5-1 with TRBJ1-2; 11 positions match TRBD1. V was clipped by 0 bases and J by 7 bases; unmatched bases: 5. The CDR3 consists of 15 residues. Germline V gives CDR1 SGHRS, CDR2 YFSETQ. The CDR3 loop is CASSLVWTGGGGYTF. Here the CDR3 DNA reads TGCGCCAGCAGCTTGGTGTGGACAGGGGGCGGTGGCTACACCTTC. Full variable domain (remainder filled in from reference TRBV5-1 and TRBJ1-2): KAGVTQTPRYLIKTRGQQVTLSCSPISGHRSVSWYQQTPGQGLQFLFEYFSETQRNKGNFPGRFSGRQFSNSRSEMNVSTLELGDSALYLCASSLVWTGGGGYTFGSGTRLTVV.

This chain links TRBV7-9 with TRBJ1-2; 8 bases align to TRBD1. J gave up 6 bases and V 3 bases, and 6 bases lay outside the gene matches. The CDR3 is made up of 14 amino acids. In germline, CDR1 is SEHNR, CDR2 FQNEAQ (reference sequence). This chain's CDR3 is CASSFGQGSDGYTF. The CDR3 region has the DNA TGTGCCAGCAGCTTCGGACAGGGATCAGATGGCTACACCTTC.

The chain uses TRBV2 and TRBJ2-1; 12 bases line up with TRBD2. The J segment lost 2 bases and the V segment lost 8 bases, leaving 4 bases of the junction unmatched. Germline CDR1 and CDR2: SNHLY and FYNNEI. The CDR3 spans 15 residues. The CDR3 spells CASHRTSGTYNEQFF. CDR3 sequence (DNA): TGTGCCAGCCACCGGACTAGCGGGACCTACAATGAGCAGTTCTTC.

The V gene is TRBV9, the J gene TRBJ1-1; D unclear. The CDR3 sequence is 17 residues long. V dropped 2 bases and J dropped 0 bases, with 17 bases sitting between them. The V gene's germline CDR1 is SGDLS and CDR2 YYNGEE. CDR3 residues: CASSVSQKLPMNTEAFF. For the CDR3, the DNA is TGTGCCAGCAGCGTGTCACAGAAACTTCCGATGAACACTGAAGCTTTCTTT.

The chain is built from TRBV5-1 and TRBJ2-7; 12 bases are shared with TRBD2. The CDR3 covers 15 residues. From germline, CDR1 is SGHRS and CDR2 YFSETQ. After removal of 3 bases from V and 5 bases from J, the junction contained 6 bases not matched to a gene. The CDR3 spells CASSSGLAGYDEQYF. The CDR3 nucleotides are TGCGCCAGCAGCTCGGGACTAGCGGGTTACGACGAGCAGTACTTC.

J is TRBJ2-7 and V is TRBV19; possible D gene TRBD2, 5 bases. Trimming shortened V by 3 bases and J by 6 bases, and 6 bases separated the two germline ends. CDR1 and CDR2 from the germline V gene are LNHDA and SQIVND (reference sequence). CDR3 length: 11 residues. The CDR3 is CASSIRGEQYF. DNA of the CDR3: TGTGCCAGTAGTATTCGGGGCGAGCAGTACTTC.

The chain's CDR3 is CASSLEAQLANTGELFF. In DNA form, the CDR3 reads TGCGCCAGCAGCTTGGAGGCCCAGCTTGCAAACACCGGGGAGCTGTTTTTT. This chain links TRBV5-1 with TRBJ2-2; D unclear. CDR1 SGHRS and CDR2 YFSETQ come from the germline V gene. CDR3 length: 17 amino acids. V lost 0 bases and J 2 bases, leaving 14 bases between the germline ends.

The chain recombines TRBV7-9 with TRBJ1-2; a weak D match, TRBD1 (5 bases). With 5 bases removed from V and 8 bases from J, the gap between germline ends came to 12 bases. This CDR3 is built from 12 residues. Germline loops: CDR1 SEHNR, CDR2 FQNEAQ (reference sequence). Here the CDR3 DNA reads TGTGCCAGCAGCCCTACATCAGGGGGCTACACCTTC. This codes for CASSPTSGGYTF.

The chain links TRBV7-9 to TRBJ2-1, with D possibly matching TRBD1 (6 bases). This CDR3 is built from 15 residues. Germline CDR1 and CDR2: SEHNR and FQNEAQ (reference sequence). V was cut by 5 bases and J by 0 bases, with 11 bases left in between. The CDR3 protein is CASSEMGASYNEQFF. The CDR3, as DNA: TGTGCCAGCAGCGAGATGGGGGCCTCCTACAATGAGCAGTTCTTC.

The rearrangement links TRBV5-6 to TRBJ1-5, with D tentatively TRBD1 (5 bases). There are 16 residues in the CDR3. CDR1 SGHDT and CDR2 YYEEEE come from the germline V gene. Trimming took 0 bases from V and 2 from J, leaving 12 bases between them. The CDR3 DNA reads TGTGCCAGCAGCTTGGCAGGGTTGGGTGGCAATCAGCCCCAGCATTTT. Translation: CASSLAGLGGNQPQHF.

This chain connects TRBV30 to TRBJ1-4; a possible D gene is TRBD1 (5 bases). Per germline, CDR1 GTSNPN and CDR2 SVGIG (reference sequence). The CDR3 totals 15 residues. Trimming removed 5 bases at V and 3 bases at J, with 16 bases between. The CDR3 DNA sequence: TGTGCCTGGTCGATTCGGGACGGCTCTAATGAAAAACTGTTTTTT. Protein product: CAWSIRDGSNEKLFF.

The genes are TRBV4-2 and TRBJ1-3; D is unclear. This CDR3 contains 13 residues. V lost 4 bases, J lost 2 bases, and 6 bases lay in between. From germline, CDR1 is LGHNA and CDR2 YNFKEQ. CDR3 sequence: CASSPHTGNTIYF. The CDR3 DNA sequence: TGTGCCAGCAGCCCCCACACTGGAAACACCATATATTTT.

This chain links TRBV18 with TRBJ2-3, with 7 positions matching TRBD2. The junction had 15 bases not matched to a gene; V was cut back by 0 bases and J by 9 bases. This CDR3 spans 17 amino acids. Germline assignment: CDR1 KGHSH and CDR2 LQKENI. The CDR3 is CASSPPSREPVSSTQYF. The DNA for the CDR3 is TGTGCCAGCTCACCACCGTCGCGGGAGCCCGTAAGCAGCACGCAGTATTTT.

This chain links TRBV5-6 with TRBJ2-7; TRBD1 matches at 8 bases. Germline CDR1 reads SGHDT; CDR2 reads YYEEEE. The CDR3 length is 14 residues. Trimming removed 2 bases from V and 4 bases from J; junction bases left unmatched: 5. CDR3 protein: CASSLRTGWYEQYV. The DNA for the CDR3 is TGTGCCAGCAGCTTAAGGACAGGGTGGTACGAGCAGTACGTC.

This chain links TRBV4-1 with TRBJ2-4; either TRBD1 or TRBD2 may fit D (5 bases each). V was cut by 6 bases and J by 0 bases, with 12 bases left in between. This CDR3 has 15 residues. Germline loops: CDR1 MGHRA, CDR2 YSYEKL. This CDR3 reads CASSRMGVAKNIQYF. The DNA of the CDR3 is TGCGCCAGCAGTCGCATGGGGGTAGCCAAAAACATTCAGTACTTC.

The rearrangement joins TRBV19 to TRBJ1-1; 10 bases are shared with TRBD1. Per the germline V gene, CDR1 is LNHDA and CDR2 is SQIVND (reference sequence). The junction had 10 bases not matched to a gene; V was cut back by 5 bases and J by 4 bases. The CDR3 runs 16 residues. Here the CDR3 DNA reads TGTGCCAGTAGTCCTTGGCGGGACAGGGGTAGCACTGAAGCTTTCTTT. As protein: CASSPWRDRGSTEAFF.

The chain employs TRBV10-1 and TRBJ2-2; D is possibly TRBD2 (6 bases). Germline V CDR1 and CDR2: WNHNN, SYGVQD (reference sequence). Trimming cost V 8 bases and J 0 bases, with 10 bases left between them. The CDR3 extends over 14 amino acids. CDR3 nucleotide sequence: TGCGCCAGCGGAAGCGGGTCGAACACCGGGGAGCTGTTTTTT. Protein sequence: CASGSGSNTGELFF.

J is TRBJ1-1 and V is TRBV6-2 or TRBV6-3; possibly TRBD1 for D (5 bases). Trimming removed 2 bases at V and 9 bases at J, with 13 bases between. Germline V gives CDR1 MNHEY, CDR2 SVGEGT. CDR3 size: 13 residues. The CDR3 nucleotides read TGTGCCAGCAGTTACGGGGCCAGTGAGAAAGCTTTCTTT. Amino acid sequence: CASSYGASEKAFF.

This sequence joins TRBV29-1 and TRBJ1-1, with no clear D. Trimming took off 3 bases at V and 1 base at J, with 6 bases between the two ends. The CDR3 runs to 12 residues. Looked up from germline, CDR1 is SQVTM and CDR2 is ANQGSEA. CDR3 loop: CSVEAGNTEAFF. The CDR3 nucleotides read TGCAGCGTTGAGGCAGGGAACACTGAAGCTTTCTTT.

V usage is TRBV5-5 and J usage is TRBJ2-4; D remains ambiguous. V was cut by 0 bases and J by 1 base, with 17 bases left in between. This CDR3 is built from 18 residues. Per germline, CDR1 SGHKS and CDR2 YYEKEE (reference sequence). For the CDR3, the DNA is TGTGCCAGCAGCTTGGGCCCCCTTTATGGGGATGCCAAAAACATTCAGTACTTC. Its translation: CASSLGPLYGDAKNIQYF.

The V and J genes are TRBV7-9 and TRBJ1-2; possible D gene TRBD1, 5 bases. Germline V gives CDR1 SEHNR, CDR2 FQNEAQ (reference sequence). V was clipped by 2 bases and J by 6 bases, with 10 bases between them. CDR3 size: 13 residues. CDR3 nucleotides: TGTGCCAGCAGCTTACAGGGAAGGGATGGCTACACCTTC. This sequence encodes CASSLQGRDGYTF.